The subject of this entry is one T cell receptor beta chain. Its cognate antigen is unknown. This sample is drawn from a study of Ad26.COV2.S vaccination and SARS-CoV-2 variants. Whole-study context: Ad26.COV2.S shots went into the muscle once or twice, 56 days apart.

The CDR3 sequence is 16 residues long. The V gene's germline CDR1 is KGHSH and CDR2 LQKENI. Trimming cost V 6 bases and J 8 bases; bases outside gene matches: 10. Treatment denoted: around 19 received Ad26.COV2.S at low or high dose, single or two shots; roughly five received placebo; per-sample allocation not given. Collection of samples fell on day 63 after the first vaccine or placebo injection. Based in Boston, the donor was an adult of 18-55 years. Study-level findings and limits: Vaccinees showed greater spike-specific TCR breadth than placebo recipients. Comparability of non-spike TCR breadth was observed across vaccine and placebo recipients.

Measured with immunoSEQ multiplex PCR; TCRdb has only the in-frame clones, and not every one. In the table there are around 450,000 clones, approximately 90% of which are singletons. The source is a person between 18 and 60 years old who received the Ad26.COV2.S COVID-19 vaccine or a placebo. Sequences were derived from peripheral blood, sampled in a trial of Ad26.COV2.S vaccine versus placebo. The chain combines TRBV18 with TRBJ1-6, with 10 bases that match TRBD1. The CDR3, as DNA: TGTGCCAGCTCTTCCGGCCGGACAGGGGGTGATTCACCCCTCCACTTT. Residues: CASSSGRTGGDSPLHF.